Listed here is a single TCR beta chain. The antigen is not known. This specimen belongs to a study of beta chain features in type 1 diabetes. About the research overall: The patients were much like the healthy donors in age, gender and cell yields. In all, roughly 98,000,000 sorted cells from all samples were analyzed. Study conclusions and caveats: Insertion counts at VDJ junctions were lower in type 1 diabetes patients, who also showed more deletions there.

Germline V CDR1 and CDR2: GTSNPN, SVGIG (reference sequence). This CDR3 has 13 amino acids. V was trimmed by 3 bases and J by 7 bases, leaving 12 bases between them. Every isolated RNA sample was fully reverse transcribed, so sequencing captured expressed TCRB transcripts. The data were produced by immunoSEQ multiplex PCR, yet TCRdb's version contains in-frame clones alone and is incomplete. The data contain some 360,000 clones, less than 20% of them singletons. The TCR was taken from a woman younger than 35 in good health. The source material was naive CD4+ T cells from blood. V usage is TRBV30 and J usage is TRBJ2-2; a weak D match, TRBD2 (7 bases). The CDR3 here is CAWSGGQGGELFF. The CDR3, as DNA: TGTGCCTGGAGCGGGGGGCAGGGCGGGGAGCTGTTTTTT.